The 22 T cell receptor beta chains below were found in one sample sequenced in a study of T-cell memory formation after mild COVID-19. One entry per CDR3 protein results from TCRdb running MiXCR on the 5' RACE reads. The sample lists approximately 560,000 distinct CDR3 sequences; approximately 15% were seen once. Sample: PBMCs or a T cell subset sorted from them (not recorded which). These receptors all come from an adult woman who had mild COVID-19 (a few samples of this study predate the infection). Cell type and time point are not known.

The CDR3 is CASRGAFYEQYF. The CDR3 DNA is TGCGCCAGCAGAGGGGCCTTCTACGAGCAGTACTTC. The chain joins TRBV5-1 to TRBJ2-7, with D tentatively TRBD1 (5 bases). V gave up 5 bases and J gave up 3 bases, with 9 bases separating them. The CDR3 loop spans 12 amino acids. Germline CDR1 is SGHRS and CDR2 is YFSETQ.

The chain links TRBV5-1 to TRBJ1-1, with a weak D call TRBD1 (5 bases). The V gene lost 0 bases and the J gene lost 7 bases, with 13 bases spanning the gap. Per the germline V gene, CDR1 is SGHRS and CDR2 is YFSETQ. CDR3 length: 14 residues. CDR3 protein: CASSLAGGMDEAFF. For the CDR3, the DNA is TGCGCCAGCAGCTTGGCGGGGGGTATGGATGAAGCTTTCTTT.

The chain links TRBV11-2 to TRBJ1-1, with D uncertain. The CDR3 is 15 residues long. The V gene's germline CDR1 is SGHAT and CDR2 FQNNGV. V lost 4 bases and J 0 bases, leaving 12 bases between the germline ends. The CDR3 reads CASSSRGQLNTEAFF. The CDR3 DNA reads TGTGCCAGCAGCTCACGAGGGCAACTGAACACTGAAGCTTTCTTT.

This clonotype was recorded a few times. The rearrangement uses TRBV18 and TRBJ2-7; a weak D match, TRBD1 (6 bases). Per the germline V gene, CDR1 is KGHSH and CDR2 is LQKENI. This CDR3 contains 13 residues. The V end was cut by 5 bases, the J end by 3 bases, with 11 bases between. The CDR3, as DNA: TGTGCCAGCTCAGAAGGACAGTACTACGAGCAGTACTTC. Translation: CASSEGQYYEQYF.

This clonotype was seen a few times. The chain is built from TRBV7-9 and TRBJ1-2, with D hard to call. Germline loops: CDR1 SEHNR, CDR2 FQNEAQ (reference sequence). CDR3 length equals 14 residues. V lost 1 base to trimming and J lost 0 bases, with 6 bases between them. The CDR3 loop is CASSLVTSNYGYTF. CDR3 sequence (DNA): TGTGCCAGCAGCTTAGTGACGTCTAACTATGGCTACACCTTC.

This clonotype was found a few times. V usage is TRBV5-1 and J usage is TRBJ2-7, with TRBD1 matching 7 bases. J lost 7 bases, V lost 6 bases, and 13 bases had no gene match. Germline V gene sequence: CDR1 SGHRS, CDR2 YFSETQ. The CDR3 has 14 amino acids. This chain's CDR3 is CASNIDRQGLEQYF. In DNA, the CDR3 is TGCGCCAGCAACATTGACAGACAGGGCCTGGAGCAGTACTTC.

This clonotype was picked up a small number of times. The rearrangement joins TRBV20-1 to TRBJ2-1; 9 bases are shared with TRBD1. This CDR3 region has 15 residues. Germline CDR1 is DFQATT and CDR2 is SNEGSKA (reference sequence). Losses at the gene ends were 3 bases for V and 3 bases for J; bases not matched to a gene: 6. CDR3 DNA sequence: TGCAGTGCTAGCCCGGGGGACAGGGTCTACAATGAGCAGTTCTTC. Translating it yields CSASPGDRVYNEQFF.

This clonotype was detected a few times. This sequence joins TRBV7-9 and TRBJ2-7; 7 nucleotides line up with TRBD1. Germline assignment: CDR1 SEHNR and CDR2 FQNEAQ (reference sequence). The V gene end was trimmed by 1 base and the J gene end by 0 bases; junction bases not matched to a gene: 3. The CDR3 is made up of 15 amino acids. This CDR3 is CASSLEQGDSYEQYF. As DNA, the CDR3 is TGTGCCAGCAGCTTAGAGCAGGGGGACTCCTACGAGCAGTACTTC.

V is TRBV18 and J is TRBJ1-4; D remains unclear. The CDR3 contains 13 residues. V was pared by 7 bases and J by 7 bases, with 13 bases between. Per germline, CDR1 KGHSH and CDR2 LQKENI. The CDR3 sequence is CASFRSEGEKLFF. The CDR3 coding sequence is TGTGCCAGCTTTCGGAGTGAGGGTGAAAAACTGTTTTTT.

This chain joins TRBV3-1 and TRBJ1-2, with 7 nucleotides matching TRBD1. Germline loops: CDR1 LGHDT, CDR2 YNNKEL (reference sequence). CDR3 length: 14 residues. V lost 5 bases, J lost 6 bases, and 9 bases stayed unmatched. CDR3 amino acids: CASSTDRRGDGYTF. CDR3 in DNA: TGTGCCAGCAGCACGGACAGGAGGGGAGATGGCTACACCTTC.

This clonotype was seen a handful of times. This chain links TRBV19 with TRBJ1-5, with no clear D. V lost 2 bases, J lost 2 bases, and 10 bases lay in between. This CDR3 region has 15 residues. Germline CDR1 reads LNHDA; CDR2 reads SQIVND (reference sequence). The CDR3 region has the DNA TGTGCCAGTAGTATAACCAGGTACGGCAATCAGCCCCAGCATTTT. The encoded protein is CASSITRYGNQPQHF.

This clonotype was seen more than once but under ten times. The chain is built from TRBV29-1 and TRBJ2-1, with 11 bases fitting TRBD2. J lost 2 bases, V lost 3 bases, and 6 bases had no gene match. The CDR3 loop spans 16 amino acids. Germline V gene sequence: CDR1 SQVTM, CDR2 ANQGSEA. The CDR3 bases are TGCAGCGTTGATACTAGCGGGGGTTCGCCCTACAATGAGCAGTTCTTC. It yields the protein CSVDTSGGSPYNEQFF.

This clonotype has a handful of counts. This chain uses TRBV6-5 with TRBJ1-1, with a tentative D call TRBD1 (6 bases). The V and J ends lost 4 bases and 2 bases respectively, with 14 bases between them. The CDR3 extends over 15 amino acids. Germline CDR1 MNHEY, CDR2 SVGAGI. CDR3 bases: TGTGCCAGCAGTTCGCTTATGACAGGTAACACTGAAGCTTTCTTT. Translating it yields CASSSLMTGNTEAFF.

This clonotype appeared many times. The chain employs TRBV6-2 or TRBV6-3 and TRBJ2-7; 7 nucleotides agree with TRBD2. Trimming cost V 5 bases and J 5 bases; bases outside gene matches: 9. Germline values: CDR1 MNHEY, CDR2 SVGEGT. CDR3 length: 14 amino acids. Written as DNA, the CDR3 is TGTGCCAGCAGTCCCGCGGGAGTTCGGAACGAGCAGTACTTC. This sequence encodes CASSPAGVRNEQYF.

The J gene is TRBJ2-4, the V gene TRBV5-6; weak D call: TRBD1 (6 bases). The germline V and J ends were trimmed by 2 bases and 2 bases, with 11 bases remaining between them. The CDR3 length is 15 residues. CDR1 is SGHDT and CDR2 is YYEEEE in the germline V gene. The CDR3 protein is CASSFPGAPKNIQYF. In DNA form, the CDR3 reads TGTGCCAGCAGCTTCCCAGGGGCGCCCAAAAACATTCAGTACTTC. The full variable domain, with the rest looked up from reference TRBV5-6 and TRBJ2-4, is DAGVTQSPTHLIKTRGQQVTLRCSPKSGHDTVSWYQQALGQGPQFIFQYYEEEERQRGNFPDRFSGHQFPNYSSELNVNALLLGDSALYLCASSFPGAPKNIQYFGAGTRLSVL.

A few counts support this clonotype. V usage is TRBV4-1 and J usage is TRBJ2-5; no firm D call. Trimming pared 3 bases from V and 6 bases from J, leaving 8 bases between. Per the germline V gene, CDR1 is MGHRA and CDR2 is YSYEKL. CDR3 length equals 12 residues. CDR3 sequence reads: CASSQLGKTQYF. The CDR3 nucleotides are TGCGCCAGCAGCCAGCTAGGGAAGACCCAGTACTTC.

This clonotype was seen more than once but under ten times. The J gene is TRBJ2-7, the V gene TRBV20-1, with TRBD1 identical over 12 bases. V lost 3 bases and J lost 4; bases outside the gene matches: 10. The CDR3 spans 16 residues. Germline assignment: CDR1 DFQATT and CDR2 SNEGSKA (reference sequence). The chain's CDR3 is CSASPPGQGAYYEQYF. In DNA, the CDR3 is TGCAGTGCTAGCCCTCCGGGACAGGGGGCTTATTACGAGCAGTACTTC.

This clonotype occurred many times. The chain uses TRBV7-9 and TRBJ2-5; tentative D call: TRBD1 (6 bases). Trimming removed 5 bases at V and 2 bases at J, with 6 bases between. The CDR3 consists of 12 residues. Germline CDR1 SEHNR, CDR2 FQNEAQ (reference sequence). The CDR3 sequence is CASSQGQETQYF. CDR3 nucleotides: TGTGCCAGCAGCCAGGGGCAAGAGACCCAGTACTTC.

DNA for the CDR3: TGTGCCAGCAGCCCTGACAGCGTCAACAATGAGCAGTTCTTC. Residues: CASSPDSVNNEQFF. V and J are TRBV7-8 and TRBJ2-1, with D tentatively TRBD1 (5 bases). Germline lookup yields CDR1 SGHVS and CDR2 FQNEAQ. The CDR3 is 14 amino acids. V gave up 5 bases and J gave up 5 bases, with 13 bases separating them.

This clonotype was counted at least ten times. The chain employs TRBV24-1 and TRBJ2-1; 7 nucleotides align to TRBD2. CDR1 and CDR2 (germline): KGHDR, SFDVKD. V shed 3 bases, J shed 10 bases, and the junction held 5 bases outside the gene matches. The CDR3 runs 13 residues. The CDR3 DNA reads TGTGCCACCAGTGATGGACTAGTCACGGAGCAGTTCTTC. This gives the protein CATSDGLVTEQFF.

This chain connects TRBV27 to TRBJ1-5; the match to TRBD1 covers 9 bases. CDR3 size: 17 residues. The junction had 12 bases not matched to a gene; V was cut back by 5 bases and J by 4 bases. Germline CDR1 MNHEY, CDR2 SMNVEV (reference sequence). CDR3 nucleotide sequence: TGTGCCAGCAGTCATGTACCGGGACAGGGTGGAAATCAGCCCCAGCATTTT. This encodes CASSHVPGQGGNQPQHF.

The chain joins TRBV3-1 to TRBJ1-2; D uncertain. Trimming stripped 0 bases from V and 4 bases from J, with 6 bases between. Germline-derived CDR1 and CDR2 are LGHDT and YNNKEL (reference sequence). This CDR3 contains 13 residues. CDR3 loop: CASSQDPSYGYTF. CDR3 coding DNA: TGTGCCAGCAGCCAAGATCCGAGCTATGGCTACACCTTC.